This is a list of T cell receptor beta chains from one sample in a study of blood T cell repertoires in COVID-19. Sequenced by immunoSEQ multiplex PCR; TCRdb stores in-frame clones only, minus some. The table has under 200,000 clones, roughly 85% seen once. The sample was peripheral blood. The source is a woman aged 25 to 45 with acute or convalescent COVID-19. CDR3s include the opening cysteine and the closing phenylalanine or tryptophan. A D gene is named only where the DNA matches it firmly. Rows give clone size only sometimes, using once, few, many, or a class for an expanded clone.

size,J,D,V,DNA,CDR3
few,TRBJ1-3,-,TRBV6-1,TGTGCCAGCAGTGGGGTTGAGGAGATCGTCTCTGGAAACACCATATATTTT,CASSGVEEIVSGNTIYF
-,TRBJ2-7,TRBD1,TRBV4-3,TGCGCCAGCAGCCAAGATTCCGGACAGGGGAACGAGCAGTACTTC,CASSQDSGQGNEQYF
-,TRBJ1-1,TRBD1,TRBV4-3,TGCGCCAGCAGCCAAGATACAGGGACAGGGCGACGAGCTTTCTTT,CASSQDTGTGRRAFF
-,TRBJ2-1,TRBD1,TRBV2,TGTGCCAGCGTGGACAGGGGCGGCAATGAGCAGTTCTTC,CASVDRGGNEQFF
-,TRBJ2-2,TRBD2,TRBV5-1,TGCGCCAGCAGCCCATCGGGGACTAGCGGGAGGTTTTCCGGGGAGCTGTTTTTT,CASSPSGTSGRFSGELFF
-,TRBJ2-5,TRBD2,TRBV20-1,TGCAGTGCCCGAGAGGGACTAGTGGTCCACTTC,CSAREGLVVHF
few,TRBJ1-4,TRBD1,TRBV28,TGTGCCAGCAGACTCGACAGGGGAATCGGAAAACTGTTTTTT,CASRLDRGIGKLFF
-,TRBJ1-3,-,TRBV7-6,TGTGCCAGCAGCTCCTCCACAGGGCCCTCTGGAAACACCATATATTTT,CASSSSTGPSGNTIYF
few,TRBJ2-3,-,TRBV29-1,TGCAGCGTCGACGGTACAGGGTCTGGCACAGATACGCAGTATTTT,CSVDGTGSGTDTQYF
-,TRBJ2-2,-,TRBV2,TGTGCCAGCAGTGGGGGAGGCACCGGGGAGCTGTTTTTT,CASSGGGTGELFF
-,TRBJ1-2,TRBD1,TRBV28,TGTGCCAGCAGTACCTCCGGGACAGGGTCGTATGGCTACACCTTC,CASSTSGTGSYGYTF
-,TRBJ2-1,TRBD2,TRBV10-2,TGCGCCAGCAGCCCCGGGACTAGCGGGAGGAAGAACAATGAGCAGTTCTTC,CASSPGTSGRKNNEQFF
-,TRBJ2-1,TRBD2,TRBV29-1,TGCAGCGTTGACGACGGGGGGGGCCGGGAGTTCTTC,CSVDDGGGREFF
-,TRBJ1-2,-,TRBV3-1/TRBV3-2,TGTGCCAGCAGACGCGACAGGAGCTACACCTTC,CASRRDRSYTF
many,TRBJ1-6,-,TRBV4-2,TGTGCCAGCAGCCGTCTTGGGGCAGACGATTCACCCCTCCACTTT,CASSRLGADDSPLHF
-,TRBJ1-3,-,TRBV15,TGTGCCACCAGCAGAGATCTCCGCGGGCGGACCCATTACTCTGGAAACACCATATATTTT,CATSRDLRGRTHYSGNTIYF
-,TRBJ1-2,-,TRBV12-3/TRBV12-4,TGTGCCAGCAGGAGACTGGAACTCGGTGGCTACACCTTC,CASRRLELGGYTF
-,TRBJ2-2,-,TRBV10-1,TGCGCCAGCGAGACCGGGGAGCTGTTTTTT,CASETGELFF
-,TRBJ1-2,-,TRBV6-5,TGTGCCAGCAGGCGGGGGGCCGACTATGGCTACACCTTC,CASRRGADYGYTF
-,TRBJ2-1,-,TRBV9,TGTGCCAACAGCCCACAGAGCTCCTACAATGAGCAGTTCTTC,CANSPQSSYNEQFF
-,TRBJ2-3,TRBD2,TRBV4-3,TGCGCCAGCAGCCCACGGACTAGCGGGGCAGATACGCAGTATTTT,CASSPRTSGADTQYF
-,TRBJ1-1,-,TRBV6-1,TGTGCCAGCAGTGAAGCGCTTCGAGGCCCCCAGGCTTTCTTT,CASSEALRGPQAFF
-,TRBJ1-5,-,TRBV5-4,TGTGCCAGCAGCGCTCGAGGGAGCAATCAGCCCCAGCATTTT,CASSARGSNQPQHF
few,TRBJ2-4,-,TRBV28,TGTGCCAGCACCTCAGGGGCAGGCAAAAACATTCAGTACTTC,CASTSGAGKNIQYF
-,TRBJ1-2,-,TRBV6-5,TGTGCCAGCAGTTACTCGGGCAGCCGAAGCTCTTATGGCTACACCTTC,CASSYSGSRSSYGYTF
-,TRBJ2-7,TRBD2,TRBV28,TGTGCCAGCAGTCCCACTCTTAGCGGGGGGCTATTCCTCGAGCAGTACTTC,CASSPTLSGGLFLEQYF
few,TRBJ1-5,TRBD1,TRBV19,TGTGCCAGTAGTATCACTAGGGGGCTACGGCCCCAGCATTTT,CASSITRGLRPQHF
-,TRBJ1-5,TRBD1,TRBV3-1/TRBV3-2,TGTGCCAGCAGCCAAGAACAGGGGTTCAATCAGCCCCAGCATTTT,CASSQEQGFNQPQHF
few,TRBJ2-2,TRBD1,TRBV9,TGTGCCAGCAGCGCGACAGGGGGCGCGGCCGGGGAGCTGTTTTTT,CASSATGGAAGELFF
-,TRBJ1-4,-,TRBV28,TGTGCCAGCAGTGCTAGCGAGAGCGACGAAAAACTGTTTTTT,CASSASESDEKLFF
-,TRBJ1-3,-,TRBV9,TGTGCCAGCAGCGCGAGCAGTGGAGCTGGAAACACCATATATTTT,CASSASSGAGNTIYF
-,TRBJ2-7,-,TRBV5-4,TGTGCCAGCAGCCGACCGACAGAGGCCTACGAGCAGTACTTC,CASSRPTEAYEQYF
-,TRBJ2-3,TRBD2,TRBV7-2,TGTGCCAGCAGCTTAAGGACCCTAGCGGGAGGTTCAACAGATACGCAGTATTTT,CASSLRTLAGGSTDTQYF
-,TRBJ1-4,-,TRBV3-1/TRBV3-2,TGTGCCAGCAGCCAAGGTCGGAGGAACAATGAAAAACTGTTTTTT,CASSQGRRNNEKLFF
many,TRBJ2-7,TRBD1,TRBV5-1,TGCGCCAGCAGAGTGGGGACAGGATACTACGAGCAGTACTTC,CASRVGTGYYEQYF
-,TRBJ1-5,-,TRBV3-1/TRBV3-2,TGTGCCAGCAGCCCGGGGGGGTATAGCAATCAGCCCCAGCATTTT,CASSPGGYSNQPQHF
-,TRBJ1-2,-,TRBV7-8,TGTGCCAGCAGCAGAAGACAGGATGGCTACACCTTC,CASSRRQDGYTF
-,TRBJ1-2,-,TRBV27,TGTGCCAGCAGGCAATCAGGGCCCAACGGCTACACCTTC,CASRQSGPNGYTF
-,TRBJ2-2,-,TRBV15,TGTGCCACCAGGGTACAGGGAAAGAACACCGGGGAGCTGTTTTTT,CATRVQGKNTGELFF
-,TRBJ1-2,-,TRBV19,TGTGCCAGCCGATACAGCTCTAACTATGGCTACACCTTC,CASRYSSNYGYTF
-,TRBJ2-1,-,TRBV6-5,TGTGCCAGCAGTCCCCTTGGTAGTTCCTACAATGAGCAGTTCTTC,CASSPLGSSYNEQFF
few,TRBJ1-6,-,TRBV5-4,TGTGCCAGCAGCTTCGCGGGGGCAACTTCACCCCTCCACTTT,CASSFAGATSPLHF
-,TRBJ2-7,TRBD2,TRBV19,TGTGCCAGTAGTACCACACCGGGACTAGCCGAAACGCAGTACTTC,CASSTTPGLAETQYF
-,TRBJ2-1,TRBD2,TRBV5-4,TGTGCCACCGAACTAGCGGGAGGTACCTACAATGAGCAGTTCTTC,CATELAGGTYNEQFF
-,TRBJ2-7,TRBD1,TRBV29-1,TGCAGCGTGGCCGGGACAGGGTCCCTATACGAGCAGTACTTC,CSVAGTGSLYEQYF
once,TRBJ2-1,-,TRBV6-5,TGTGCCAGCACCATGGGGCGGGAAGGCAATGAGCAGTTCTTC,CASTMGREGNEQFF
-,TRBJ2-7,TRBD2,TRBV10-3,TGTGCCATCAGTCAGAGCGGGGGGACCTACGAGCAGTACTTC,CAISQSGGTYEQYF
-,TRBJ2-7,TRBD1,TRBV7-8,TGTGCCAGCAGCGGGCGACAGGGGGCCTACGAGCAGTACTTC,CASSGRQGAYEQYF